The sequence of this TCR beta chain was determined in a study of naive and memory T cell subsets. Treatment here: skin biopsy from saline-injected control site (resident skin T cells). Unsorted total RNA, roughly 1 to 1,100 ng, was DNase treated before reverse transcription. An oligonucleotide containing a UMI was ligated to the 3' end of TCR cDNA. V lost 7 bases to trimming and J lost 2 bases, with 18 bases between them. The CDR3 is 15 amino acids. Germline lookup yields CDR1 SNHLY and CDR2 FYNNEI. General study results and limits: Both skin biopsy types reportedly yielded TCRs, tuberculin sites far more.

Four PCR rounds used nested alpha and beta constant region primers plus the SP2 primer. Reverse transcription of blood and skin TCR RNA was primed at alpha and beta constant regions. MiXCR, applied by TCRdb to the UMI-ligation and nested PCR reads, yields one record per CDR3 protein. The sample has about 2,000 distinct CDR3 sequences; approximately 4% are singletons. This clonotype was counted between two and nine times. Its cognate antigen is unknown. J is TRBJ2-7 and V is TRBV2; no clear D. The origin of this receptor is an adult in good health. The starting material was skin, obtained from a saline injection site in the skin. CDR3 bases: TGTGCCAGCATCAGCCCCACGATAACCACCTACGAGCAGTACTTC. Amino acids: CASISPTITTYEQYF.